The source of this TCR beta chain is a study of neurological immune-mediated disorders. The CDR3 is 15 amino acids. The V and J ends lost 6 bases and 1 base respectively, with 18 bases between them. Germline V gene data show CDR1 as SQVTM and CDR2 as ANQGSEA. Each CDR3 protein is one row after TCRdb ran MiXCR on the 5' RACE reads. The data contain 50,000 to 70,000 distinct CDR3 sequences, about 4.9% of them seen just once; the ten biggest clones take up around 6.9%. This clonotype was recorded many times. This chain connects TRBV29-1 to TRBJ2-5; D is ambiguous. The sequence was obtained from a man aged 30 to 39 with multiple sclerosis. The sample taken for sequencing was PBMCs. The CDR3 reads CSVRRTESSQETQYF. CDR3 nucleotide sequence: TGCAGCGTACGCCGGACGGAGTCTTCCCAAGAGACCCAGTACTTC.